These T cell receptor beta chains were read from a single sample in a study of cytomegalovirus exposure and HLA in healthy donors. Produced via immunoSEQ multiplex PCR; TCRdb's table is partial and in-frame only. The sample has fewer than 200,000 clones, 68% seen once; the top ten hold less than 1.5%. The sample taken for sequencing was PBMCs. These receptors were obtained from a man aged 45 to 65 in good health and CMV-seronegative. Each CDR3 is given with its conserved first and last residue. The order of the fields is D gene, J gene, clone size, V gene, CDR3 protein, CDR3 DNA. A D gene is named only where the DNA matches it firmly. A clone size is listed for some rows: how often the clone was seen (once, few, many), or a class if it is expanded.

D gene: TRBD1; J gene: TRBJ1-5; clone size: .; V gene: TRBV19; CDR3 protein: CASSIIGQGNQPQHF; CDR3 DNA: TGTGCCAGTAGTATAATTGGACAGGGCAATCAGCCCCAGCATTTT
D gene: .; J gene: TRBJ2-7; clone size: .; V gene: TRBV7-2; CDR3 protein: CASSLEAGRGAYEQYF; CDR3 DNA: TGTGCCAGCAGCTTAGAAGCGGGCAGAGGGGCCTACGAGCAGTACTTC
D gene: .; J gene: TRBJ1-5; clone size: .; V gene: TRBV28; CDR3 protein: CASRSVPNQPQHF; CDR3 DNA: TGTGCCAGCAGGTCGGTCCCAAATCAGCCCCAGCATTTT
D gene: .; J gene: TRBJ1-5; clone size: .; V gene: TRBV11-1; CDR3 protein: CASSLSGLGQPQHF; CDR3 DNA: TGTGCCAGCAGCTTATCAGGGCTCGGTCAGCCCCAGCATTTT
D gene: TRBD2; J gene: TRBJ2-1; clone size: once; V gene: TRBV5-1; CDR3 protein: CASSRTSGGAGEQFF; CDR3 DNA: TGCGCCAGCAGCCGGACTAGCGGGGGGGCGGGGGAGCAGTTCTTC
D gene: TRBD1; J gene: TRBJ1-1; clone size: .; V gene: TRBV6-5; CDR3 protein: CASSPGGKGEAFF; CDR3 DNA: TGTGCCAGCAGCCCAGGGGGGAAGGGAGAAGCTTTCTTT
D gene: .; J gene: TRBJ1-1; clone size: .; V gene: TRBV21-1; CDR3 protein: CASSLRVNTEAFF; CDR3 DNA: TGTGCCAGCAGCCTACGGGTAAACACTGAAGCTTTCTTT
D gene: TRBD1; J gene: TRBJ1-5; clone size: once; V gene: TRBV29-1; CDR3 protein: CSVTLGQGHEGQPQHF; CDR3 DNA: TGCAGCGTCACCCTGGGACAGGGGCATGAAGGTCAGCCCCAGCATTTT
D gene: .; J gene: TRBJ2-2; clone size: .; V gene: TRBV25-1; CDR3 protein: CASSDQNTGELFF; CDR3 DNA: TGTGCCAGCAGTGACCAGAACACCGGGGAGCTGTTTTTT
D gene: .; J gene: TRBJ2-7; clone size: .; V gene: TRBV27; CDR3 protein: CASSLGGKQYF; CDR3 DNA: TGTGCCAGCAGTTTAGGAGGGAAGCAGTACTTC
D gene: .; J gene: TRBJ2-3; clone size: .; V gene: TRBV28; CDR3 protein: CASSLGHSTDTQYF; CDR3 DNA: TGTGCCAGCAGCTTAGGACATAGCACAGATACGCAGTATTTT
D gene: TRBD2; J gene: TRBJ2-7; clone size: .; V gene: TRBV9; CDR3 protein: CASSVTAGGPTYEQYF; CDR3 DNA: TGTGCCAGCAGCGTAACAGCGGGGGGCCCTACCTACGAGCAGTACTTC
D gene: TRBD2; J gene: TRBJ2-3; clone size: .; V gene: TRBV2; CDR3 protein: CASRFSGGGDTQYF; CDR3 DNA: TGTGCCAGCAGATTTAGCGGGGGTGGAGATACGCAGTATTTT
D gene: TRBD1; J gene: TRBJ2-3; clone size: .; V gene: TRBV5-8; CDR3 protein: CASRSPGQGARDTQYF; CDR3 DNA: TGTGCCAGCAGATCTCCGGGACAGGGGGCGAGAGATACGCAGTATTTT
D gene: TRBD1; J gene: TRBJ1-4; clone size: .; V gene: TRBV18; CDR3 protein: CASSHGTANEKLFF; CDR3 DNA: TGTGCCAGCTCCCATGGGACAGCTAATGAAAAACTGTTTTTT
D gene: .; J gene: TRBJ2-1; clone size: .; V gene: TRBV29-1; CDR3 protein: CSVGGGRAYNEQFF; CDR3 DNA: TGCAGCGTTGGAGGGGGAAGGGCATACAATGAGCAGTTCTTC
D gene: .; J gene: TRBJ1-1; clone size: few; V gene: TRBV10-3; CDR3 protein: CAISDGLNTEAFF; CDR3 DNA: TGTGCCATCAGTGACGGTTTAAACACTGAAGCTTTCTTT
D gene: TRBD1; J gene: TRBJ1-2; clone size: .; V gene: TRBV7-9; CDR3 protein: CASPPGQGEDYGYTF; CDR3 DNA: TGTGCCAGCCCCCCGGGACAGGGGGAAGACTATGGCTACACCTTC
D gene: .; J gene: TRBJ1-1; clone size: .; V gene: TRBV11-1; CDR3 protein: CASRPTGLTEAFF; CDR3 DNA: TGTGCCAGCAGACCTACAGGGCTCACTGAAGCTTTCTTT
D gene: TRBD1; J gene: TRBJ2-1; clone size: .; V gene: TRBV19; CDR3 protein: CASSSWDRGLGEQFF; CDR3 DNA: TGTGCCAGTAGTTCATGGGACAGGGGGCTTGGTGAGCAGTTCTTC